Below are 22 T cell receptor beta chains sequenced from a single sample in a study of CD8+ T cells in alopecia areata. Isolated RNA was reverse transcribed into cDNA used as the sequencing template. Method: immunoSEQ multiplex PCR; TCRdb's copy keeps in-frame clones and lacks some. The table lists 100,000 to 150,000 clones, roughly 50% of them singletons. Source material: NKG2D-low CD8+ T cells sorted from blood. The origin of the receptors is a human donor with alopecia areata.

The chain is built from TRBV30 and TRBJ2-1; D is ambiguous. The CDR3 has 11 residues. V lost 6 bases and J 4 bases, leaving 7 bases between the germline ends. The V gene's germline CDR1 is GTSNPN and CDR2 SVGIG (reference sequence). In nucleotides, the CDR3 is TGTGCCTGTACACGATACAATGAGCAGTTCTTC. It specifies CACTRYNEQFF.

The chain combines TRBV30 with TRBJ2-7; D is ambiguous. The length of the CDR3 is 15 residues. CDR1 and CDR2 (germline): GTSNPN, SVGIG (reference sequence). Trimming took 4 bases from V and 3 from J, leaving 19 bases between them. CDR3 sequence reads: CAWTLQLETSYEQYF. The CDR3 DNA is TGTGCCTGGACCCTCCAGCTCGAGACCAGCTACGAGCAGTACTTC.

In DNA, the CDR3 is TGTGCCAGCAGCCTTGAAGAGACAGGGGCAGATACGCAGTATTTT. The encoded protein is CASSLEETGADTQYF. The genes are TRBV6-4 and TRBJ2-3; 8 nucleotides align to TRBD1. Germline CDR1 is MRHNA and CDR2 is SNTAGT. The CDR3 is 15 residues long. The ends lost 6 bases at V and 4 bases at J; junction bases unmatched: 9.

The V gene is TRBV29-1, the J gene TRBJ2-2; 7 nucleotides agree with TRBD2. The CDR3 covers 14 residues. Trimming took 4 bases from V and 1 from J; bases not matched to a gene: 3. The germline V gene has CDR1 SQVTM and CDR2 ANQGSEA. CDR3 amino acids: CSVVAGENTGELFF. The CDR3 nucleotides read TGCAGCGTTGTGGCGGGAGAGAACACCGGGGAGCTGTTTTTT.

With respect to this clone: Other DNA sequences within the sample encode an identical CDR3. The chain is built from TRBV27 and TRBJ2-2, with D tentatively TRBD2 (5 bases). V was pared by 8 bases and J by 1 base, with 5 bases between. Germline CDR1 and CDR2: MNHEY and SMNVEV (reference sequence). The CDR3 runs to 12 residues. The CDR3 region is CASRGNTGELFF. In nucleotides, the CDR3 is TGTGCCAGCCGGGGGAACACCGGGGAGCTGTTTTTT.

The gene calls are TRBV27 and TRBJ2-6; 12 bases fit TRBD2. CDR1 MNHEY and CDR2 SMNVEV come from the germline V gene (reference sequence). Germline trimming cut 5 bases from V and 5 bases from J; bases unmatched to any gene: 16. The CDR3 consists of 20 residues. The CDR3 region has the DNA TGTGCCAGCAGTGAACTAGCGGGGGGCACTATTCTCCCTAGGGCCAACGTCCTGACTTTC. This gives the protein CASSELAGGTILPRANVLTF.

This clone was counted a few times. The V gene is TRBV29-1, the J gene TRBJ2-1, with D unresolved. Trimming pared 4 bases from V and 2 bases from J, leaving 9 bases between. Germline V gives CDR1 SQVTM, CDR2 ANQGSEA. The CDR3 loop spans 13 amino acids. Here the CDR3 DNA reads TGCAGCGTTGTTCGGGTAACCTACAATGAGCAGTTCTTC. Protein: CSVVRVTYNEQFF.

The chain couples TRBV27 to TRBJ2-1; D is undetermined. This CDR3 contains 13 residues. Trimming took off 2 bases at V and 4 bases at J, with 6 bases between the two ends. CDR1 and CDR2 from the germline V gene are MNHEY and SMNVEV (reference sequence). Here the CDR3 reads CASSLMGYNEQFF. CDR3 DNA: TGTGCCAGCAGTTTAATGGGGTACAATGAGCAGTTCTTC.

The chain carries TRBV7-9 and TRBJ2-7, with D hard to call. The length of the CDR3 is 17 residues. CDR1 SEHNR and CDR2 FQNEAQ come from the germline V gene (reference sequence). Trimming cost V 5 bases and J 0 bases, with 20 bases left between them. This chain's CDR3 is CASSPSQPGYFSYEQYF. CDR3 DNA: TGTGCCAGCAGCCCCAGCCAGCCTGGTTACTTCTCCTACGAGCAGTACTTC.

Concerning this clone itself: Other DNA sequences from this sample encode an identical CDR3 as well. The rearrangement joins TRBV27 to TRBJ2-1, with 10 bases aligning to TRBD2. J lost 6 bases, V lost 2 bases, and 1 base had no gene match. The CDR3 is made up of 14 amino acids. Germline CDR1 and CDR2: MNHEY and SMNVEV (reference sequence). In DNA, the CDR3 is TGTGCCAGCAGTTTAGGGACTAGCGTCAATGAGCAGTTCTTC. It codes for CASSLGTSVNEQFF.

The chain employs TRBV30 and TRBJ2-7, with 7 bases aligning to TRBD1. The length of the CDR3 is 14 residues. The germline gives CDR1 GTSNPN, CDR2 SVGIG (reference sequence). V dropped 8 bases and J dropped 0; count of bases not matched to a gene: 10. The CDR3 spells CAGTTTGSSYEQYF. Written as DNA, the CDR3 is TGTGCCGGTACCACGACAGGGAGCTCCTACGAGCAGTACTTC.

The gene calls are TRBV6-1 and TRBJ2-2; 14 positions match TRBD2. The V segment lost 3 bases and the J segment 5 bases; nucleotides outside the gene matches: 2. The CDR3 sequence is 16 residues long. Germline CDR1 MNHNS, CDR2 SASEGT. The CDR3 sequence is CASSEGLAGETGELFF. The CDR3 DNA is TGTGCCAGCAGTGAGGGACTAGCGGGAGAAACCGGGGAGCTGTTTTTT.

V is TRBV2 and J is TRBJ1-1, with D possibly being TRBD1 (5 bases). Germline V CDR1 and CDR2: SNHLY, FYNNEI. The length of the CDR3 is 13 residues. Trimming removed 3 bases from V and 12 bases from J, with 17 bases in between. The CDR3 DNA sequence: TGTGCCAGCAGTGAGGGGGGTCCAGGGAAACCTTTCTTT. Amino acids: CASSEGGPGKPFF.

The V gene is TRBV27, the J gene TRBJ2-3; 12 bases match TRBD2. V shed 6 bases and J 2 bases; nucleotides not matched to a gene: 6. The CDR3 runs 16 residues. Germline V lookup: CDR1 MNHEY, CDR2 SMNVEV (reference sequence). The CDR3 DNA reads TGTGCCAGCAGCCTGACTAGCGGGGGCCACACAGATACGCAGTATTTT. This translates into CASSLTSGGHTDTQYF.

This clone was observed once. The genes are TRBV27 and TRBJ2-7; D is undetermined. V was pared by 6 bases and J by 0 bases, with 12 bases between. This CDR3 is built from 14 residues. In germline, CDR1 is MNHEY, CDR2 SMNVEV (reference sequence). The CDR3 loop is CASSQSQSSYEQYF. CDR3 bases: TGTGCCAGCAGCCAGTCCCAGAGCTCCTACGAGCAGTACTTC.

The CDR3 loop reads CASSLGTYEQFF. CDR3 bases: TGTGCCAGCAGCCTAGGGACTTATGAGCAGTTCTTC. J is TRBJ2-1 and V is TRBV7-3, with D perhaps matching TRBD2 (6 bases). Germline CDR1 and CDR2: SGHTA and FQGTGA. The V end was cut by 5 bases, the J end by 8 bases, with 10 bases between. This CDR3 has 12 amino acids.

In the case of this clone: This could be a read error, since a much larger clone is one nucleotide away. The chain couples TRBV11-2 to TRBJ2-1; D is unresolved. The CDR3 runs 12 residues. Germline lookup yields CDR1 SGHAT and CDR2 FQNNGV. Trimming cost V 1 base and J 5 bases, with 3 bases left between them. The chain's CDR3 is CASSLGDNEQFF. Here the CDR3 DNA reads TGTGCCAGCAGCTTAGGGGACAATGAGCAGTTCTTC. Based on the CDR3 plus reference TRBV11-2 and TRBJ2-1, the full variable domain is EAGVAQSPRYKIIEKRQSVAFWCNPISGHATLYWYQQILGQGPKLLIQFQNNGVVDDSQLPKDRFSAERLKGVDSTLKIQPAKLEDSAVYLCASSLGDNEQFFGPGTRLTVL.

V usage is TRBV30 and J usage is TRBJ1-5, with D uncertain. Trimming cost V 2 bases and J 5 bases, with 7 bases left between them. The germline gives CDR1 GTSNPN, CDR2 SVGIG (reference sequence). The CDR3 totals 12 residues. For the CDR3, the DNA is TGTGCCTGGAGTCGGGAGGATCAGCCCCAGCATTTT. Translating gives CAWSREDQPQHF. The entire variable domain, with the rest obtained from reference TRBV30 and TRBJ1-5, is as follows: SQTIHQWPATLVQPVGSPLSLECTVEGTSNPNLYWYRQAAGRGLQLLFYSVGIGQISSEVPQNLSASRPQDRQFILSSKKLLLSDSGFYLCAWSREDQPQHFGDGTRLSIL.

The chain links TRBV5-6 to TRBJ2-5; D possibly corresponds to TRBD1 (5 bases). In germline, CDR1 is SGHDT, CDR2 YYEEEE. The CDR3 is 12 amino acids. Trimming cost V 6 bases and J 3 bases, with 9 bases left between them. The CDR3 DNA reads TGTGCCAGCACCGCAGGGAAAGAGACCCAGTACTTC. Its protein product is CASTAGKETQYF.

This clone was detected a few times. The CDR3 sequence is CSVEGFSGRDNEQFF. The CDR3 DNA follows: TGCAGCGTTGAGGGGTTTAGCGGGAGAGATAATGAGCAGTTCTTC. This rearrangement joins TRBV29-1 to TRBJ2-1; TRBD2 agrees at 9 bases. The CDR3 covers 15 residues. Trimming cost V 3 bases and J 7 bases; bases outside gene matches: 10. Germline V CDR1 and CDR2: SQVTM, ANQGSEA.

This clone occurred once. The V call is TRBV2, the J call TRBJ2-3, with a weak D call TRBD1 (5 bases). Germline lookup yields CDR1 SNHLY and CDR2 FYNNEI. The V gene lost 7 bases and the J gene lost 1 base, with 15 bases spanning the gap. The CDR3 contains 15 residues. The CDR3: CASMRSTGGTDTQYF. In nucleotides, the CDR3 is TGTGCCAGCATGCGGAGCACAGGTGGCACAGATACGCAGTATTTT.

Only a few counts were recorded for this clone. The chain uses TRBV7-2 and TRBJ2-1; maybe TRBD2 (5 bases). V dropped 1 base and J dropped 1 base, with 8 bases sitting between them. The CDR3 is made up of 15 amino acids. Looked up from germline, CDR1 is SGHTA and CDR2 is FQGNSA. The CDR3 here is CASSLEGVSYNEQFF. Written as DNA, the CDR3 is TGTGCCAGCAGCTTAGAGGGAGTTTCCTACAATGAGCAGTTCTTC.